The 25 T cell receptor beta chains below all came from one sample that was sequenced in a study of CD8+ T cells in alopecia areata. cDNA reverse transcribed from extracted RNA served as the sequencing template. Data came from immunoSEQ multiplex PCR; TCRdb stores just in-frame clones and leaves some out. The sample lists roughly 140,000 clones, around half occurring once. Sequences were derived from CD8+ T cells sorted from blood, sampled at week 0. These receptors all stem from a human donor with alopecia areata.

V usage is TRBV30 and J usage is TRBJ1-4, with D possibly being TRBD1 (5 bases). Trimming removed 0 bases from V and 8 bases from J, with 13 bases in between. CDR1 and CDR2 from the germline V gene are GTSNPN and SVGIG (reference sequence). This CDR3 contains 14 residues. This CDR3 is CAWSVHGTGEKLFF. DNA of the CDR3: TGTGCCTGGAGTGTACACGGGACGGGGGAAAAACTGTTTTTT.

This clone has only a few counts. This chain uses TRBV4-3 with TRBJ2-1; D is possibly TRBD1 (6 bases). Trimming pared 4 bases from V and 7 bases from J, leaving 11 bases between. This CDR3 region has 13 residues. CDR1 and CDR2 from the germline V gene are LGHNA and YSLEER. CDR3 sequence (DNA): TGCGCCAGCAGCCGGGGGCTCGGGAATGAGCAGTTCTTC. It is translated as CASSRGLGNEQFF.

This chain connects TRBV12-5 to TRBJ2-1; 7 bases line up with TRBD2. Germline CDR1 is LGHNT and CDR2 is FRNRAP. The V gene end was trimmed by 6 bases and the J gene end by 6 bases; junction bases not matched to a gene: 11. This CDR3 has 15 residues. CDR3 protein: CASGDGLVTVNEQFF. The DNA of the CDR3 is TGTGCTAGTGGAGATGGACTAGTAACAGTCAATGAGCAGTTCTTC.

This clone showed up just a few times. This chain connects TRBV19 to TRBJ1-2, with D hard to call. Germline CDR1 reads LNHDA; CDR2 reads SQIVND (reference sequence). Between the trimmed V and J ends, which lost 6 bases and 4 bases, there was a span of 3 bases. This CDR3 is 10 amino acids long. CDR3 bases: TGTGCCAGTAGGGGCTATGGCTACACCTTC. Its translation: CASRGYGYTF.

CDR3 DNA: TGCAGCGTTAGAGCGGGGGGCTCCTACAATGAGCAGTTCTTC. Translating gives CSVRAGGSYNEQFF. This chain joins TRBV29-1 and TRBJ2-1; 9 bases fit TRBD2. V lost 5 bases and J lost 0; bases outside the gene matches: 2. This CDR3 comprises 14 residues. Germline V gene sequence: CDR1 SQVTM, CDR2 ANQGSEA.

The CDR3: CASSSSGNYEQYF. The CDR3 DNA is TGTGCCAGCAGTTCATCCGGGAACTACGAGCAGTACTTC. The genes are TRBV6-6 and TRBJ2-7; D is perhaps TRBD2 (5 bases). This CDR3 has 13 residues. V shed 4 bases and J shed 3 bases, with 10 bases lying between them. Germline V gives CDR1 MNHNY, CDR2 SVGAGI (reference sequence).

This chain links TRBV15 with TRBJ1-5; no reliable D call. Deletions cut 5 bases from V and 0 bases from J, with 5 bases between. The CDR3 length is 13 residues. Germline CDR1 is LNHNV and CDR2 is YYDKDF (reference sequence). Written as DNA, the CDR3 is TGTGCCACCAGCGGGTATAGCAATCAGCCCCAGCATTTT. Translation gives CATSGYSNQPQHF.

The CDR3 is CSVEGTGNEQYF. In DNA form, the CDR3 reads TGCAGCGTTGAGGGGACAGGGAACGAGCAGTACTTC. The chain uses TRBV29-1 and TRBJ2-7; the match to TRBD1 covers 9 bases. V shed 3 bases, J shed 5 bases, and the junction held 2 bases outside the gene matches. This CDR3 comprises 12 residues. Germline lookup yields CDR1 SQVTM and CDR2 ANQGSEA.

The chain links TRBV7-3 to TRBJ2-7, with D uncertain. From germline, CDR1 is SGHTA and CDR2 FQGTGA. Trimming removed 0 bases at V and 6 bases at J, with 24 bases between. CDR3 length: 18 residues. CDR3 in amino acids: CASSLTSDPQPPYCEQYF. The CDR3 DNA is TGTGCCAGCAGCTTAACTTCGGACCCCCAGCCCCCCTACTGCGAGCAGTACTTC.

This clone was counted between two and nine times. The chain employs TRBV29-1 and TRBJ2-1; D is uncertain. The CDR3 spans 11 residues. The germline V gene has CDR1 SQVTM and CDR2 ANQGSEA. V lost 4 bases to trimming and J lost 10 bases, with 11 bases between them. In nucleotides, the CDR3 is TGCAGCGTTGGAACGAGACTCGAGCAGTTCTTC. Residues: CSVGTRLEQFF.

This sequence joins TRBV7-9 and TRBJ2-5; possible D gene TRBD2, 6 bases. The CDR3 length is 14 residues. V was cut by 2 bases and J by 4 bases, with 11 bases left in between. Germline CDR1 reads SEHNR; CDR2 reads FQNEAQ (reference sequence). In DNA, the CDR3 is TGTGCCAGCAGCTTATTGGGGGGACGAGAGACCCAGTACTTC. Translating it yields CASSLLGGRETQYF.

The V and J genes are TRBV6-1 and TRBJ2-1, with no clear D. CDR3 length: 16 amino acids. V lost 2 bases, J lost 0 bases, and 11 bases lay in between. Per the germline V gene, CDR1 is MNHNS and CDR2 is SASEGT. CDR3 in amino acids: CASSEWTLSSYNEQFF. In DNA form, the CDR3 reads TGTGCCAGCAGTGAATGGACCCTAAGCTCCTACAATGAGCAGTTCTTC.

The chain carries TRBV2 and TRBJ2-7; 8 positions match TRBD2. Per germline, CDR1 SNHLY and CDR2 FYNNEI. The CDR3 loop spans 13 amino acids. V lost 7 bases and J lost 6; bases outside the gene matches: 8. The CDR3 protein is CASMSGGAPEQYF. CDR3 DNA sequence: TGTGCCAGCATGTCGGGGGGGGCACCCGAGCAGTACTTC.

The chain employs TRBV15 and TRBJ2-7, with a tentative D call TRBD2 (6 bases). V lost 0 bases to trimming and J lost 7 bases, with 10 bases between them. The CDR3 extends over 13 amino acids. CDR1 and CDR2 from the germline V gene are LNHNV and YYDKDF (reference sequence). CDR3 nucleotides: TGTGCCACCAGCAGAGATCGGAGGGATGAGCAGTACTTC. It codes for CATSRDRRDEQYF.

This clone was observed a handful of times. The rearrangement uses TRBV29-1 and TRBJ2-5; possibly TRBD1 for D (5 bases). V was shortened by 6 bases and J by 5 bases, with 28 bases between the two germline ends. CDR1 and CDR2 (germline): SQVTM, ANQGSEA. The CDR3 is 17 residues long. In DNA, the CDR3 is TGCAGCGTCCGGGCGTGGATGCAAAAACGAAAGGGGGAGACCCAGTACTTC. Amino acids: CSVRAWMQKRKGETQYF.

The chain combines TRBV27 with TRBJ1-1; a weak D match, TRBD1 (6 bases). V lost 5 bases and J 1 base, leaving 11 bases between the germline ends. CDR3 length: 14 residues. CDR1 is MNHEY and CDR2 is SMNVEV in the germline V gene (reference sequence). The DNA for the CDR3 is TGTGCCAGCAGTCCCCTCAGGGGGAACACTGAAGCTTTCTTT. Its protein product is CASSPLRGNTEAFF.

The chain has TRBV5-6 and TRBJ2-1, with a tentative D call TRBD2 (6 bases). Between the trimmed V and J ends, which lost 5 bases and 5 bases, there was a span of 17 bases. The length of the CDR3 is 15 residues. Germline V CDR1 and CDR2: SGHDT, YYEEEE. Here the CDR3 DNA reads TGTGCCAGCAGGTTAGGGACTGGCCATAACAATGAGCAGTTCTTC. Translation: CASRLGTGHNNEQFF. The whole variable domain, filled in from reference TRBV5-6 and TRBJ2-1, reads DAGVTQSPTHLIKTRGQQVTLRCSPKSGHDTVSWYQQALGQGPQFIFQYYEEEERQRGNFPDRFSGHQFPNYSSELNVNALLLGDSALYLCASRLGTGHNNEQFFGPGTRLTVL.

This clone showed up just once. The chain combines TRBV29-1 with TRBJ1-1; 7 positions match TRBD1. The CDR3 loop spans 16 amino acids. With 1 base clipped from V and 4 bases from J, the junction kept 12 bases outside the gene matches. Germline CDR1 SQVTM, CDR2 ANQGSEA. The CDR3 nucleotides read TGCAGCGTTGAAGGTGTACAGGGGAAGGGGCGCACTGAAGCTTTCTTT. It specifies CSVEGVQGKGRTEAFF.

This clone was counted ten times or more. The chain employs TRBV4-3 and TRBJ2-7, with 10 bases identical to TRBD2. CDR3 length equals 15 residues. The germline V gene encodes CDR1 LGHNA and CDR2 YSLEER. The J segment lost 4 bases and the V segment lost 1 base, leaving 4 bases of the junction unmatched. The CDR3 protein is CASSQGSSGRYEQYF. The CDR3 region has the DNA TGCGCCAGCAGCCAAGGGAGTAGCGGGAGGTACGAGCAGTACTTC.

The chain recombines TRBV25-1 with TRBJ1-2; no clear D gene. V lost 9 bases to trimming and J lost 8 bases, with 13 bases between them. Germline CDR1 is MGHDK and CDR2 is SYGVNS. This CDR3 region has 11 residues. CDR3 sequence (DNA): TGTGCCAGTTGGGTGGGTTCCGGCTACACCTTC. Amino acid sequence: CASWVGSGYTF.

V and J are TRBV30 and TRBJ2-7; maybe TRBD1 (6 bases). Germline CDR1 and CDR2: GTSNPN and SVGIG (reference sequence). The CDR3 spans 13 residues. The V end was cut by 1 base, the J end by 4 bases, with 11 bases between. This CDR3 is CAWSGGRGYEQYF. As DNA, the CDR3 is TGTGCCTGGAGTGGTGGCAGGGGTTACGAGCAGTACTTC.

This chain uses TRBV29-1 with TRBJ2-2; maybe TRBD1 (6 bases). CDR1 SQVTM and CDR2 ANQGSEA come from the germline V gene. CDR3 length: 14 amino acids. Trimming cost V 7 bases and J 5 bases, with 17 bases left between them. The CDR3 loop is CSALRDTLTGELFF. The CDR3 nucleotides are TGCAGCGCCCTACGGGACACACTAACCGGGGAGCTGTTTTTT.

The chain couples TRBV15 to TRBJ1-5; D is unresolved. This CDR3 comprises 16 residues. V was cut by 5 bases and J by 1 base, with 15 bases left in between. The germline V gene has CDR1 LNHNV and CDR2 YYDKDF (reference sequence). The CDR3 is CATSLGSSVSNQPQHF. The CDR3 DNA sequence: TGTGCCACCAGCCTGGGTAGCAGTGTGAGCAATCAGCCCCAGCATTTT.

This clone appeared a few times. The chain has TRBV27 and TRBJ2-3, with D tentatively TRBD1 or TRBD2 (5 bases each). Germline loops: CDR1 MNHEY, CDR2 SMNVEV (reference sequence). This CDR3 is 13 amino acids long. V lost 10 bases to trimming and J lost 3 bases, with 14 bases between them. In nucleotides, the CDR3 is TGTGCCACGCCGGGACCGAGGACAGATACGCAGTATTTT. It is translated as CATPGPRTDTQYF.

The rearrangement joins TRBV7-8 to TRBJ1-1, with 10 bases lining up with TRBD1. Germline assignment: CDR1 SGHVS and CDR2 FQNEAQ. V shed 3 bases and J 1 base; nucleotides not matched to a gene: 5. CDR3 length equals 16 residues. Written as DNA, the CDR3 is TGTGCCAGCAGCTTGGGGACAGGGGTTGGGAACACTGAAGCTTTCTTT. Translated: CASSLGTGVGNTEAFF.